Reported below is one T cell receptor (beta chain). Its target is unknown. The data were obtained in a study of blood T cells in healthy people across ages. Study findings and constraints: Greater diversity and more naive CD4+ cells were seen in long-lived donors than in aged donors.

J gave up 5 bases and V 1 base, and 2 bases lay outside the gene matches. The V gene's germline CDR1 is SQVTM and CDR2 ANQGSEA. This CDR3 spans 13 amino acids. Primed by a sample-barcoded 5' primer and a J-beta primer mix, a second PCR proceeded for 7 to 11 cycles. TCRdb re-called the 5' RACE reads with MiXCR, one entry per CDR3 protein. The repertoire holds approximately 730,000 distinct CDR3 sequences, with 50% to 65% as singletons. This clonotype was obtained from a man older than 75 in good health. The gene calls are TRBV29-1 and TRBJ2-1, with 7 bases lining up with TRBD2. Material for sequencing was blood. CDR3 protein: CSVEGGGDNEQFF. The CDR3 nucleotides are TGCAGCGTTGAAGGGGGGGGGGACAATGAGCAGTTCTTC.